This note documents a single T cell receptor beta chain sequence. No antigen is known for it. Different DNA sequences within this sample yield the same CDR3. This specimen comes from a study of shared clonotypes between healthy human individuals. Across the study: Every donor yielded three CD4 naive, three CD4 memory, two CD8 naive and one CD8 memory plate. Broader study findings: Measured sharing among donors was expected to vary with sequencing depth.

Assay: immunoSEQ multiplex PCR; the TCRdb copy retains only in-frame clones and omits some. The profile shows about 2.4 million clones, roughly 92% of them singletons. Among the donors, all were Caucasian adults who lived in Nashville, Tennessee. The germline V gene has CDR1 SQVTM and CDR2 ANQGSEA. Trimming left V 3 bases short and J 0 bases short, with 10 bases between. CDR3 length: 14 residues. Sample: naive CD4+ T cells sorted from blood. Regarding subset: CD45RA+ positively selected. The J gene is TRBJ2-3, the V gene TRBV29-1; the D is unclear. The clonotype was recovered from a man between 18 and 35 years old in good health. CDR3 DNA sequence: TGCAGCGTTGAGGGAAGGGTGAGCACAGATACGCAGTATTTT. Its translation: CSVEGRVSTDTQYF.